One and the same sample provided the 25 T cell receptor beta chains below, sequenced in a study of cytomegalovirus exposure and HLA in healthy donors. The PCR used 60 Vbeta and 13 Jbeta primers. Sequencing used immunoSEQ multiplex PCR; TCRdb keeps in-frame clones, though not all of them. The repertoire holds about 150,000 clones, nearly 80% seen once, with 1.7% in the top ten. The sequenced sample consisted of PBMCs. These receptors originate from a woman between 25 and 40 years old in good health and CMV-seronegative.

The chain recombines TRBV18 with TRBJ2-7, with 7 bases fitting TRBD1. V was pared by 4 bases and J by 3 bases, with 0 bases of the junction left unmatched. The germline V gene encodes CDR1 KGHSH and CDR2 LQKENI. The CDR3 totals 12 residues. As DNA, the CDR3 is TGTGCCAGCTCACGACAGGGCTACGAGCAGTACTTC. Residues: CASSRQGYEQYF.

CDR3 DNA sequence: TGTGCCAGCAGTCGATCGGGGGTCCTTAATGAAAAACTGTTTTTT. It is translated as CASSRSGVLNEKLFF. The chain couples TRBV27 to TRBJ1-4; possible D gene TRBD1, 5 bases. The CDR3 runs 15 residues. The germline CDR1 and CDR2 sequences are MNHEY and SMNVEV (reference sequence). Trimming removed 5 bases from V and 4 bases from J, with 14 bases in between.

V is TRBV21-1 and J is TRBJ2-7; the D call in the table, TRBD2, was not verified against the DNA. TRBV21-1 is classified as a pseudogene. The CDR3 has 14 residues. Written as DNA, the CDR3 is TGTGCCATCATACCGCGGCGTCCGACCTACGAGCAGTACTTC. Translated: CAIIPRRPTYEQYF.

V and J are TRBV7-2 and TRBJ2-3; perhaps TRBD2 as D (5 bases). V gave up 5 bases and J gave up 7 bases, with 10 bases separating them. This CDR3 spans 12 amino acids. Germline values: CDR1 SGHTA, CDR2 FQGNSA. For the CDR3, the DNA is TGTGCCAGCAGCCCTCTCGGGAATACGCAGTATTTT. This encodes CASSPLGNTQYF.

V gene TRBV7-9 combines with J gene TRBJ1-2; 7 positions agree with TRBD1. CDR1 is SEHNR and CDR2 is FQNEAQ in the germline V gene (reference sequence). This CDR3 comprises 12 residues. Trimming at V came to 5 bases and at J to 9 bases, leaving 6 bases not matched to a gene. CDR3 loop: CASSITGESYTF. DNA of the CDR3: TGTGCCAGCAGCATAACAGGGGAAAGCTACACCTTC.

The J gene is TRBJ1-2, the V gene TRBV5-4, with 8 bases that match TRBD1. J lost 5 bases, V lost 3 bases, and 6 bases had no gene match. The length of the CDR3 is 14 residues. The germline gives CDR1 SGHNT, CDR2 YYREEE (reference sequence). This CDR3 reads CASSSGQGPYGYTF. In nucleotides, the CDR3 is TGTGCCAGCAGCTCCGGACAGGGCCCTTATGGCTACACCTTC.

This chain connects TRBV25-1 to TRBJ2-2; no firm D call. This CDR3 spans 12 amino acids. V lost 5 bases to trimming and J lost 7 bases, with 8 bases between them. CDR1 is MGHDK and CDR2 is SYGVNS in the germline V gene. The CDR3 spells CASSRRVGELFF. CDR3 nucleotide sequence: TGTGCCAGCAGTCGACGGGTCGGGGAGCTGTTTTTT.

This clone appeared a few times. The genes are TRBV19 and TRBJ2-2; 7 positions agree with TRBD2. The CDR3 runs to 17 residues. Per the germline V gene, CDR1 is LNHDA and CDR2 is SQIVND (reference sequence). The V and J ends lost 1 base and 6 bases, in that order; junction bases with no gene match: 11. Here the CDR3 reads CASSIGGGQAGSGELFF. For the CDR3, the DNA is TGTGCCAGTAGTATAGGTGGAGGTCAAGCGGGGTCCGGGGAGCTGTTTTTT.

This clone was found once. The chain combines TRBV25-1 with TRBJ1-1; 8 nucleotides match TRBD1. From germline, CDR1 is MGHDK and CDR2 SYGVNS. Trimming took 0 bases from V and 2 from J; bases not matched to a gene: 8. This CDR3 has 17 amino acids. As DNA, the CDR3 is TGTGCCAGCAGTGAATATAGAAACGCAGGGGGCAACACTGAAGCTTTCTTT. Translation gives CASSEYRNAGGNTEAFF.

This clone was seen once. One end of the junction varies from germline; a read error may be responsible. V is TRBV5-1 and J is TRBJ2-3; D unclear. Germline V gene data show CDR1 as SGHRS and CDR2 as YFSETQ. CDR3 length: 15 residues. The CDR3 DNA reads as TGTGCCAGCAGCTTGGTCGAACCACACACAGATACGCAGTATTTT. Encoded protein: CASSLVEPHTDTQYF. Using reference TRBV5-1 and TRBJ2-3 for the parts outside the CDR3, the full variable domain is KAGVTQTPRYLIKTRGQQVTLSCSPISGHRSVSWYQQTPGQGLQFLFEYFSETQRNKGNFPGRFSGRQFSNSRSEMNVSTLELGDSALYLCASSLVEPHTDTQYFGPGTRLTVL.

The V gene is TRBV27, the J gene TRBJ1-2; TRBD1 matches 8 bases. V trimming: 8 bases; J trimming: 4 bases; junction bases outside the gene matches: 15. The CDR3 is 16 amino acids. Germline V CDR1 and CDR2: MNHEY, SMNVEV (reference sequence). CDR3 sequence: CASSIGPFGTGYGYTF. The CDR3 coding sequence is TGTGCCAGCTCCATAGGCCCTTTTGGGACAGGCTATGGCTACACCTTC.

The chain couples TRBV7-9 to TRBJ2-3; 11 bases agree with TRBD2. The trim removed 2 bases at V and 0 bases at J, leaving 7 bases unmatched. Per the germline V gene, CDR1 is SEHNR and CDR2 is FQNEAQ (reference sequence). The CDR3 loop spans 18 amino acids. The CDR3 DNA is TGTGCCAGCAGCTTACCTAGCGGGGGGTTCTCTAGCACAGATACGCAGTATTTT. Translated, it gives CASSLPSGGFSSTDTQYF.

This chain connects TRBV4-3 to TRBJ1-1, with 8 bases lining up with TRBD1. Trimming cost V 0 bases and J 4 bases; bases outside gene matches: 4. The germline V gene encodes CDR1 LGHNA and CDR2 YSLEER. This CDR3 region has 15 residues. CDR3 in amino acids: CASSQELTGGTEAFF. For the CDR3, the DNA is TGCGCCAGCAGCCAAGAACTTACAGGGGGCACTGAAGCTTTCTTT.

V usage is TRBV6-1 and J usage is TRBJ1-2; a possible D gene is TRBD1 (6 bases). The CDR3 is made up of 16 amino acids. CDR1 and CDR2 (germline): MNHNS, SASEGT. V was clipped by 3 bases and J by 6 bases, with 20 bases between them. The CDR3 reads CASSDIDSGALDGYTF. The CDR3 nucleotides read TGTGCCAGCAGTGATATCGATTCAGGGGCGTTGGATGGCTACACCTTC.

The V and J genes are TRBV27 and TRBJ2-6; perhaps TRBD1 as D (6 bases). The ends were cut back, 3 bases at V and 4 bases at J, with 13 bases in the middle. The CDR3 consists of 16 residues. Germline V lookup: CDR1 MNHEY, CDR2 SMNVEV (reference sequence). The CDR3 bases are TGTGCCAGCAGTTTGCTACAGGGTACGGGGGCCAACGTCCTGACTTTC. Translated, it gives CASSLLQGTGANVLTF.

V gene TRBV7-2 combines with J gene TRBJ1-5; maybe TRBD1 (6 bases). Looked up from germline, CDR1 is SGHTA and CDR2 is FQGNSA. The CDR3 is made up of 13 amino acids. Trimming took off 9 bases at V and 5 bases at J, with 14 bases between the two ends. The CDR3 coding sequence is TGTGCCAGTGCACAGGGTGGACATCAGCCCCAGCATTTT. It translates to CASAQGGHQPQHF.

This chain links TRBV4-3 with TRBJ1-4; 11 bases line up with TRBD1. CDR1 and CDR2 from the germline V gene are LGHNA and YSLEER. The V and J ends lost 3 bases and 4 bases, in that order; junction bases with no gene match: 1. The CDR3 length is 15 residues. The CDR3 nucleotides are TGCGCCAGCAGCCAGGACAGGGGGCTTAATGAAAAACTGTTTTTT. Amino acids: CASSQDRGLNEKLFF.

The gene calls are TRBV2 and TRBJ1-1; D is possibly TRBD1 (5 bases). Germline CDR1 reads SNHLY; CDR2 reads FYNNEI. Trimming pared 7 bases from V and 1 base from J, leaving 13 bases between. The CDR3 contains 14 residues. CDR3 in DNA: TGTGCCAGCATTGGTACCGACAGGAACACTGAAGCTTTCTTT. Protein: CASIGTDRNTEAFF.

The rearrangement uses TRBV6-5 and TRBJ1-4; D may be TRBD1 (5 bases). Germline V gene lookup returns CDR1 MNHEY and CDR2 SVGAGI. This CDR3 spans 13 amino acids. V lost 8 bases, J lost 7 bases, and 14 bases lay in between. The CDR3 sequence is CASQRQGLEKLFF. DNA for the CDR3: TGTGCCAGCCAACGGCAGGGTCTTGAAAAACTGTTTTTT.

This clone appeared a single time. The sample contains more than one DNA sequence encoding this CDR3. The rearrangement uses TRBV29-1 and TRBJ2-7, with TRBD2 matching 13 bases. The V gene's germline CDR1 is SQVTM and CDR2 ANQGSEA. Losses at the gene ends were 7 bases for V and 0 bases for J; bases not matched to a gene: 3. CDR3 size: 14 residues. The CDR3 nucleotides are TGCAGCGACGGGACTAGCGGGGTCTCCTACGAGCAGTACTTC. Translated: CSDGTSGVSYEQYF.

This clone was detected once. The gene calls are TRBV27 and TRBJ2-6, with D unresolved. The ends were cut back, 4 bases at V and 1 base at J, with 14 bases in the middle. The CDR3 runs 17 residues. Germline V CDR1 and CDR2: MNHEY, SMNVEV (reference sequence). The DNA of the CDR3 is TGTGCCAGCAGTTACGACCGACTGTTTTCTGGGGCCAACGTCCTGACTTTC. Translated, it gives CASSYDRLFSGANVLTF.

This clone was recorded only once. The CDR3 DNA is TGTGCCAGCAGTGAAGAGGCAGGGGTTGGCGAGCAGTACTTC. Protein sequence: CASSEEAGVGEQYF. The genes are TRBV2 and TRBJ2-7; weak D call: TRBD1 (6 bases). Germline CDR1 is SNHLY and CDR2 is FYNNEI. The V end lost 1 base, the J end lost 6 bases, and 13 bases lay between the germline ends. The CDR3 length is 14 residues. The variable domain in full, with the rest retrieved from reference TRBV2 and TRBJ2-7, is EPEVTQTPSHQVTQMGQEVILRCVPISNHLYFYWYRQILGQKVEFLVSFYNNEISEKSEIFDDQFSVERPDGSNFTLKIRSTKLEDSAMYFCASSEEAGVGEQYFGPGTRLTVT.

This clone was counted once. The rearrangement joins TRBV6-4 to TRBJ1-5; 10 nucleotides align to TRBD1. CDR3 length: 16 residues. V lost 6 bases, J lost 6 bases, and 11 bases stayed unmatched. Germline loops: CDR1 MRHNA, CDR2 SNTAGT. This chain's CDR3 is CASSGIRDRGCQPQHF. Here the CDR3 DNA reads TGTGCCAGCAGCGGGATCCGGGACAGGGGTTGTCAGCCCCAGCATTTT.

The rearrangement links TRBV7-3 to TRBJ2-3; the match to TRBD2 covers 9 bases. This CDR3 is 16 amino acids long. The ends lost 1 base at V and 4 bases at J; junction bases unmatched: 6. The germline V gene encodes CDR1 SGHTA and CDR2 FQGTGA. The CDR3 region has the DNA TGTGCCAGCAGCTTAATAGAAGGCGGGGGGGCAGATACGCAGTATTTT. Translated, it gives CASSLIEGGGADTQYF.

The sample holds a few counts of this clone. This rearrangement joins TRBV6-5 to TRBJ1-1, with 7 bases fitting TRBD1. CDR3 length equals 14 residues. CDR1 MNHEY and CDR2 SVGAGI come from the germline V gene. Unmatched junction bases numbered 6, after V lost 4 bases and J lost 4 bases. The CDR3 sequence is CASSSFQGGTEAFF. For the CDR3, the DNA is TGTGCCAGCAGTTCCTTCCAGGGGGGCACTGAAGCTTTCTTT.